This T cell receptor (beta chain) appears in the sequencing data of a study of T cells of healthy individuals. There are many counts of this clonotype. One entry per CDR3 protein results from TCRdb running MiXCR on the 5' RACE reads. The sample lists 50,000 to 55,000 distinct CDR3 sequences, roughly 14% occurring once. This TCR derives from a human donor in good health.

For the CDR3, the DNA is TGTGCCAGACCCGCGGCGGCTCAATGGGGCACCGGGGAGCTGTTTTTT. It translates to CARPAAAQWGTGELFF. The V gene is TRBV14, the J gene TRBJ2-2, with D unresolved. Germline lookup yields CDR1 SGHDN and CDR2 FVKESK. There are 16 residues in the CDR3. Between the trimmed V and J ends, which lost 9 bases and 4 bases, there was a span of 21 bases.